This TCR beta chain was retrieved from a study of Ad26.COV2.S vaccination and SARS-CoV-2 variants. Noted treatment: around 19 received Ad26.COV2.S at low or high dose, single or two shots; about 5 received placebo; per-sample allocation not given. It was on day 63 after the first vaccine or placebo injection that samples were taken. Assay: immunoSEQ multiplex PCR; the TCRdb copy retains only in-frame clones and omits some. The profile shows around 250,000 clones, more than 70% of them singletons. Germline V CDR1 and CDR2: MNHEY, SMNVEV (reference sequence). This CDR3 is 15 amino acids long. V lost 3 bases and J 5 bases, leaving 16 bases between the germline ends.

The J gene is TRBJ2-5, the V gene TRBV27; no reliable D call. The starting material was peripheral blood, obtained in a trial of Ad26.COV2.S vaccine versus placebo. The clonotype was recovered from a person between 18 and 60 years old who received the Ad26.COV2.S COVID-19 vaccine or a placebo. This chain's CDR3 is CASSFAGPTRETQYF. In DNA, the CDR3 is TGTGCCAGCAGTTTCGCAGGCCCGACCAGGGAGACCCAGTACTTC.